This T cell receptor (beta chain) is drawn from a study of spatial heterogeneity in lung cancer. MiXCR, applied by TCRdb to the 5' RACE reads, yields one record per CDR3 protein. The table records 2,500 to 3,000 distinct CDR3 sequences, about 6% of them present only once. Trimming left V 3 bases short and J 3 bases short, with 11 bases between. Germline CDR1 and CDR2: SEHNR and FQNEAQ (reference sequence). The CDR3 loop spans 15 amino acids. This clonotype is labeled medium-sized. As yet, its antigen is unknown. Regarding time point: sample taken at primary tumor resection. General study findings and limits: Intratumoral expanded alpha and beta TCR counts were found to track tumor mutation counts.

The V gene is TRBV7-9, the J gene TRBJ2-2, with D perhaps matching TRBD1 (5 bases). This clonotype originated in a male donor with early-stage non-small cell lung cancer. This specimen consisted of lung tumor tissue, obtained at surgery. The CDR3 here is CASSLAQVDTGELFF. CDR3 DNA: TGTGCCAGCAGCTTGGCACAGGTAGACACCGGGGAGCTGTTTTTT. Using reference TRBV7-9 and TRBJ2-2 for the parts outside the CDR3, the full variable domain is DTGVSQNPRHKITKRGQNVTFRCDPISEHNRLYWYRQTLGQGPEFLTYFQNEAQLEKSRLLSDRFSAERPKGSFSTLEIQRTEQGDSAMYLCASSLAQVDTGELFFGEGSRLTVL.